This TCR beta chain was identified in a study of T cell repertoires in cytomegalovirus infection. TCRdb reanalysed the reads using MiXCR and keeps one entry per CDR3 protein. The data hold 310,000 or so distinct CDR3 sequences, with roughly a tenth observed a single time. At least ten counts were recorded for this clonotype. Germline assignment: CDR1 SGHTA and CDR2 FQGNSA. Trimming left V 1 base short and J 9 bases short, with 16 bases between. This CDR3 has 15 amino acids. The sequenced sample was PBMCs. This receptor was identified in a human donor in good health (CMV status not recorded). Some clones in this sample may be carry-over from other donors' samples. V gene TRBV7-2 combines with J gene TRBJ2-4; tentatively, D is TRBD1 or TRBD2 (7 bases each). The CDR3: CASSLELGGGGIQYF. Here the CDR3 DNA reads TGTGCCAGCAGCTTAGAGTTGGGAGGGGGCGGCATTCAGTACTTC.